This T cell receptor (beta chain) was captured in a study of T cell responses to AZD1222 COVID-19 vaccine. Method: immunoSEQ multiplex PCR; TCRdb's copy keeps in-frame clones and lacks some. This sample yields roughly 100,000 clones, of which nearly 90% are seen a single time; around 1.5% belongs to the top ten. The germline V gene encodes CDR1 SGHRS and CDR2 YFSETQ. The CDR3 is made up of 17 amino acids. Trimming took off 3 bases at V and 4 bases at J, with 19 bases between the two ends. Findings and limits, study-wide: Donors in the cohort were predominantly white British and more often female, and clonal diversity was possibly underestimated. Repertoires were collected only later (after the peak T cell response had occurred).

On this clone: Its target is not known.

This receptor was identified in an adult in good health. V gene TRBV5-1 combines with J gene TRBJ2-2; TRBD1 or TRBD2 may be the D gene (5 bases each). The starting material was peripheral blood, obtained on day 0 of AZD1222 vaccination. The CDR3 sequence is CASSSGPGSGGTGELFF. The CDR3 DNA is TGCGCCAGCAGCTCGGGACCGGGGAGTGGGGGCACCGGGGAGCTGTTTTTT.